This TCR beta chain was documented in a study of blood T cell repertoires in COVID-19. Study background: The United States, Italy and Spain were the sources of the acute and convalescent COVID-19 samples. PBMCs, B-cell-depleted T cells, or T cells were the source of the cDNA or gDNA that made up the material.

Trimming stripped 6 bases from V and 4 bases from J, with 7 bases between. The CDR3 is 12 residues long. Original methodology: Quantification of nucleated cells was approximated via reference gene primer amplification. TCRdb's table, derived via immunoSEQ multiplex PCR, lists solely in-frame clones and lacks some. The V and J calls and clone size are taken from that table; D and trimming were inferred from the DNA. The sample includes over 80,000 clones, approximately 82% of them seen just once. Material for sequencing was peripheral blood. The TCR comes from a woman aged 55-70 years with acute or convalescent COVID-19. The rearrangement links TRBV12-3 or TRBV12-4 to TRBJ1-5; unclear D gene. CDR3 residues: CASSPGNQPQHF. The CDR3 nucleotides read TGTGCCAGCAGCCCAGGAAATCAGCCCCAGCATTTT.